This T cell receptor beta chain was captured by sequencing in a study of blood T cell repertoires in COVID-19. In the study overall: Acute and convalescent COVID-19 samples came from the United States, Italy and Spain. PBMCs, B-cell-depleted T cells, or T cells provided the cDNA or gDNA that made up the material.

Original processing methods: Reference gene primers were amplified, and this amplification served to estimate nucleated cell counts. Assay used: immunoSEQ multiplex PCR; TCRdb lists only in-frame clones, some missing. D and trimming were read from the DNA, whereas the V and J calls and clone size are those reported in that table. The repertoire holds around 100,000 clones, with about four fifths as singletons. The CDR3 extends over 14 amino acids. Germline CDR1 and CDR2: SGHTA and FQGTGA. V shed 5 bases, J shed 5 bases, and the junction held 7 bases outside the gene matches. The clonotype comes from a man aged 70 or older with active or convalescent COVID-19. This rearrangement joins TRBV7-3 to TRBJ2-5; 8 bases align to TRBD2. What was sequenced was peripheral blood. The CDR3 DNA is TGTGCCAGCAGCCCCGGGGGGGCACAGGAGACCCAGTACTTC. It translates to CASSPGGAQETQYF.